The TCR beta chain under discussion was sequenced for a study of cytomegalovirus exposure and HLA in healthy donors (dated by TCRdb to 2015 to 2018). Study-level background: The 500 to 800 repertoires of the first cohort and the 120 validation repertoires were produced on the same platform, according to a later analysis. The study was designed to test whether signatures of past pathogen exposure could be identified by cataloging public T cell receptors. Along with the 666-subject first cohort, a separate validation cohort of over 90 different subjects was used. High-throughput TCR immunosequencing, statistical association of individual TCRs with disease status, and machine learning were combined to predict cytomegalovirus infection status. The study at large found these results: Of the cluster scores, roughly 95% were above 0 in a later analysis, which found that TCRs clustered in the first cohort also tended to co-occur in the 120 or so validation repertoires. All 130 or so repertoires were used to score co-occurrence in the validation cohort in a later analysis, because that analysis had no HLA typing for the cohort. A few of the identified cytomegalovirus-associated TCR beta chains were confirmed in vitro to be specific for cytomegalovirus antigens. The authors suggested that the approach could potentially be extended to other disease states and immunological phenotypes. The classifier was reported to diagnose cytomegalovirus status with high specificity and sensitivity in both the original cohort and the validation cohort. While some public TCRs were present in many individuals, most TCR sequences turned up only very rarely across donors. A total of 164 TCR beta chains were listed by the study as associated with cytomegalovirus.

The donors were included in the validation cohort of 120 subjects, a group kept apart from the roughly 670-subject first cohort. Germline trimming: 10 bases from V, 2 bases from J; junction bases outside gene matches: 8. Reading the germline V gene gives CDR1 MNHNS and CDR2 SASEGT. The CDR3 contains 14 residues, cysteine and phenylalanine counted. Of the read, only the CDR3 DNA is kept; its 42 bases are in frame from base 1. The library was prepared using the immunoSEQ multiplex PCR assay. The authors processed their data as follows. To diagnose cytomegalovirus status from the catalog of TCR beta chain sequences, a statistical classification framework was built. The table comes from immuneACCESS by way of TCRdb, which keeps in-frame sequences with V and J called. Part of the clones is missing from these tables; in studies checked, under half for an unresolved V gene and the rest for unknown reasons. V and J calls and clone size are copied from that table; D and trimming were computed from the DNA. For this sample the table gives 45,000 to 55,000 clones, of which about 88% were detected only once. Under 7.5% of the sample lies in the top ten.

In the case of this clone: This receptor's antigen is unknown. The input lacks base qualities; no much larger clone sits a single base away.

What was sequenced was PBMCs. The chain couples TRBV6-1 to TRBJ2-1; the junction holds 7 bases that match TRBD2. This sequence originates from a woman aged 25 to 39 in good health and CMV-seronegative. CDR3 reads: CATPSGNTYNEQFF. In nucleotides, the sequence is TGTGCCACCCCTAGCGGAAACACCTACAATGAGCAGTTCTTC.